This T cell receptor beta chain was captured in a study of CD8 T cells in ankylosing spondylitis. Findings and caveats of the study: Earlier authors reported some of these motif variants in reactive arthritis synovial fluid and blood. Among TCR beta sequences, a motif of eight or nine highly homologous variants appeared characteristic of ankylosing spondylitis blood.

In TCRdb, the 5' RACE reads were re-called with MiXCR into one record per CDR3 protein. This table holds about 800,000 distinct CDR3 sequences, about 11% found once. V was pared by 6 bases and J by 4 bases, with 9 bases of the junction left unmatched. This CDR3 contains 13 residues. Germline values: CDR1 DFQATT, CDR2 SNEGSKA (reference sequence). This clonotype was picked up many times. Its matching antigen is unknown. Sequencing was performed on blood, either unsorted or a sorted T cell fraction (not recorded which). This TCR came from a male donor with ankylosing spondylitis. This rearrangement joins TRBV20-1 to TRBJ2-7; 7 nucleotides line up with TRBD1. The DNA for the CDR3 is TGCAGTGCCACCGGGACAGCGAATTACGAGCAGTACTTC. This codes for CSATGTANYEQYF.